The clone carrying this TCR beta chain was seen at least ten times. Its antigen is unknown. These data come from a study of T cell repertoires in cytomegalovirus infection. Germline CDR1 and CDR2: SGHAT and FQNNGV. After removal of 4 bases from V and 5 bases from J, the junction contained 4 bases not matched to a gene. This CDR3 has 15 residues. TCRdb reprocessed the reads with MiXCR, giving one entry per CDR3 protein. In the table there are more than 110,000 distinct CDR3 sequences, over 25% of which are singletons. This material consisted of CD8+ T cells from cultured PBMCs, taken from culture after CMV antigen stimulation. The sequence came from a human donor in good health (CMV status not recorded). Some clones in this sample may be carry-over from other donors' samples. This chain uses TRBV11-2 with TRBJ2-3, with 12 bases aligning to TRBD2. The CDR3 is CASSSLAGGRDTQYF. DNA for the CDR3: TGTGCCAGCAGCTCGCTAGCGGGGGGGCGAGATACGCAGTATTTT.